This T cell receptor (beta chain) was sequenced for a study of cytomegalovirus exposure and HLA in healthy donors. Findings of the study overall: Through in vitro validation, three CMV-associated chains were shown to be specific for CMV antigens.

Primers included in the PCR were 60 Vbeta and 13 Jbeta primers. Per the authors' pipeline: About 9.9 million of the roughly 77 million unique TCR beta chains counted in a later analysis were shared. Clones were sequenced by immunoSEQ multiplex PCR, and TCRdb holds only the in-frame ones, with some missing. That table supplies the V and J calls and clone size; D and trimming were determined from the DNA. The sample has 120,000 or so clones, 77% seen once. About this clone: Antigen unknown.

This clonotype was obtained from a man aged 18 to 30 in good health and CMV-seropositive. Sequencing was carried out using PBMCs.

CDR3 DNA: TGTGCCAGCGGACTACCATGGAACAATAATTCACCCCTCCACTTT. Its protein product is CASGLPWNNNSPLHF. The chain combines TRBV6-6 with TRBJ1-6, with no clear D. CDR3 length: 15 amino acids. Germline CDR1 reads MNHNY; CDR2 reads SVGAGI (reference sequence). Trimming cost V 8 bases and J 5 bases, with 16 bases left between them.